This is a list of T cell receptor beta chains from one sample in a study of shared clonotypes between healthy human individuals. This table comes from immunoSEQ multiplex PCR, and its TCRdb copy is limited to in-frame clones, with some not included. Counted here are millions of clones, just over 90% occurring once; the ten biggest clones make up roughly 0.14%. The sequenced sample consisted of naive CD4+ T cells sorted from blood. The receptors were gathered from a man younger than 30 in good health. The CDR3 runs from the conserved cysteine through the conserved F or W. Fields, in order: CDR3 length, J gene, clone size, D gene, V gene, CDR3 protein, CDR3 DNA. D genes are given only for firm matches. Size values are once, few and many counts, or a class for expanded clones, and some rows have none.

>11|TRBJ1-6|few|NA|TRBV30
CACSGNSPLHF
TGTGCCTGCTCGGGCAATTCACCCCTCCACTTT
>13|TRBJ2-3|NA|NA|TRBV6-5
CASSYSGLDTQYF
TGTGCCAGCAGTTACTCAGGGCTAGATACGCAGTATTTT
>11|TRBJ2-2|NA|NA|TRBV30
CAWSLTGELFF
TGTGCCTGGAGTTTGACAGGGGAGCTGTTTTTT
>18|TRBJ2-2|NA|NA|TRBV5-1
CASSSRHGKGGNTGELFF
TGCGCCAGCAGCTCCCGGCACGGGAAGGGTGGGAACACCGGGGAGCTGTTTTTT
>13|TRBJ2-7|NA|NA|TRBV19
CATGPGGNYEQYF
TGTGCCACCGGGCCCGGGGGCAACTACGAGCAGTACTTC
>13|TRBJ2-5|NA|NA|TRBV7-9
CASSPRVFETQYF
TGTGCCAGCAGCCCCAGAGTTTTTGAGACCCAGTACTTC
>15|TRBJ2-6|NA|NA|TRBV11-2
CASSLQSSGANVLTF
TGTGCCAGCAGCCTCCAGAGCTCTGGGGCCAACGTCCTGACTTTC
>11|TRBJ2-1|NA|NA|TRBV30
CAWGAYNEQFF
TGTGCCTGGGGGGCTTACAATGAGCAGTTCTTC
>12|TRBJ1-4|NA|NA|TRBV2
CASRVLNEKLFF
TGTGCCAGCAGGGTCCTTAATGAAAAACTGTTTTTT
>13|TRBJ2-7|NA|NA|TRBV19
CASSSSGVYEQYF
TGTGCCAGTAGTTCTTCAGGGGTCTACGAGCAGTACTTC
>13|TRBJ2-5|NA|NA|TRBV5-4
CASSLTDSSKRHF
TGTGCCAGCAGCTTGACAGATTCCTCTAAGAGACACTTC
>16|TRBJ2-7|few|TRBD2|TRBV5-4
CASSLVSGKVVSEQYF
TGTGCCAGCAGCTTGGTTAGCGGGAAGGTCGTATCCGAGCAGTACTTC
>15|TRBJ2-7|NA|NA|TRBV5-5
CASSLGLMSSYEQYF
TGTGCCAGCAGCTTGGGGTTGATGAGCTCCTACGAGCAGTACTTC
>13|TRBJ2-7|NA|NA|TRBV18
CASSRDIQYEQYF
TGTGCCAGCTCACGGGACATCCAGTACGAGCAGTACTTC
>12|TRBJ2-3|NA|NA|TRBV10-3
CAISPATDTQYF
TGTGCCATCAGTCCTGCCACAGATACGCAGTATTTT
>16|TRBJ1-6|once|NA|TRBV14
CASSNHEGFMNSPLHF
TGTGCCAGCAGCAACCATGAGGGCTTCATGAATTCACCCCTCCACTTT
>15|TRBJ2-1|NA|TRBD2|TRBV12-5
CASGLLASGMSEQFF
TGTGCTAGTGGTTTGTTGGCTAGCGGGATGAGTGAGCAGTTCTTC
>15|TRBJ2-5|NA|NA|TRBV2
CASRDLGGRVETQYF
TGTGCCAGCAGGGACTTAGGCGGCCGGGTGGAGACCCAGTACTTC
>14|TRBJ2-7|NA|NA|TRBV9
CASSVGGKSYEQYF
TGTGCCAGCAGCGTAGGAGGAAAAAGCTACGAGCAGTACTTC
>13|TRBJ2-7|once|NA|TRBV5-1
CASSFGDTYEQYF
TGCGCCAGCAGCTTTGGGGACACGTACGAGCAGTACTTC
>14|TRBJ1-1|once|NA|TRBV5-6
CASSLALVNTEAFF
TGTGCCAGCAGCTTGGCATTGGTGAACACTGAAGCTTTCTTT
>15|TRBJ2-7|NA|TRBD1|TRBV5-1
CASSPGTVGSHEQYF
TGCGCCAGCAGCCCGGGGACAGTCGGTTCCCACGAGCAGTACTTC
>11|TRBJ2-1|NA|NA|TRBV4-1
CASSRYNEQFF
TGCGCCAGCAGCCGTTACAATGAGCAGTTCTTC
>15|TRBJ2-7|NA|TRBD1|TRBV5-1
CASSLGGGSAYEQYF
TGCGCCAGCAGCTTGGGAGGGGGCTCGGCATACGAGCAGTACTTC
>17|TRBJ2-5|NA|TRBD2|TRBV5-1
CASSSFPLAGGPETQYF
TGCGCCAGCAGCTCCTTCCCACTAGCGGGGGGGCCAGAGACCCAGTACTTC
>20|TRBJ2-4|NA|TRBD2|TRBV4-3
CASSQALPGTSDSWQNIQYF
TGCGCCAGCAGCCAAGCGCTTCCCGGGACTAGCGACAGTTGGCAAAACATTCAGTACTTC
>14|TRBJ2-3|NA|NA|TRBV7-2
CASSYRGFVDTQYF
TGTGCCAGCAGTTATCGGGGGTTTGTCGATACGCAGTATTTT
>15|TRBJ2-7|NA|TRBD2|TRBV5-4
CASSPGGAGVNEQYF
TGTGCCAGCAGCCCGGGGGGGGCAGGAGTTAACGAGCAGTACTTC
>15|TRBJ2-2|NA|TRBD1|TRBV5-1
CASSRLTGGTGELFF
TGCGCCAGCAGCAGATTGACAGGGGGCACCGGGGAGCTGTTTTTT
>13|TRBJ1-2|NA|NA|TRBV28
CASSLQGAYGYTF
TGTGCCAGCAGTCTACAGGGCGCCTATGGCTACACCTTC
>16|TRBJ2-7|once|TRBD1|TRBV5-1
CASSAGQGLRSYEQYF
TGCGCCAGCAGCGCAGGACAGGGTTTACGATCCTACGAGCAGTACTTC
>13|TRBJ1-4|NA|NA|TRBV2
CASSVSRWEKLFF
TGTGCCAGCAGCGTTTCCAGGTGGGAAAAACTGTTTTTT
>13|TRBJ2-1|NA|NA|TRBV7-9
CASSFNNYNEQFF
TGTGCCAGCAGCTTCAACAATTACAATGAGCAGTTCTTC
>13|TRBJ2-7|NA|TRBD1|TRBV18
CASSQQGANEQYF
TGTGCCAGCTCACAACAGGGGGCGAACGAGCAGTACTTC
>11|TRBJ2-5|once|NA|TRBV19
CATSSGETQYF
TGTGCCACCTCATCGGGAGAGACCCAGTACTTC